The rows below give T cell receptor beta chains drawn from one sample of a study of long-term antiretroviral therapy in people with HIV. Method: immunoSEQ multiplex PCR; TCRdb's copy keeps in-frame clones and lacks some. The data show roughly 42,000 clones, around nine tenths seen once. Here the sequenced sample was unsorted PBMCs, taken 0.1 years before starting antiretroviral therapy. The receptors shown here come from a woman aged 45-65 years with HIV. Each CDR3 is given with its conserved first and last residue. Each record gives: clone size, D gene, J gene, V gene, CDR3 DNA, CDR3 protein. The D gene is left open where the match is weak. The listing skips clone size in some rows; elsewhere it reads once, few, many or a size class.

abundance: .; d_gene: .; j_gene: TRBJ1-1; v_gene: TRBV9; CDR3nt: TGTGCCAGCAGCGTAGTGTGGGGGAACACTGAAGCTTTCTTT; CDR3aa: CASSVVWGNTEAFF
abundance: .; d_gene: .; j_gene: TRBJ2-5; v_gene: TRBV6-1; CDR3nt: TGTGCCAGCAGTCCAATAACAGTTCAGGAGACCCAGTACTTC; CDR3aa: CASSPITVQETQYF
abundance: .; d_gene: TRBD1; j_gene: TRBJ2-1; v_gene: TRBV2; CDR3nt: TGTGCCAGCACCGGGACAGGGGGGCACAATGAGCAGTTCTTC; CDR3aa: CASTGTGGHNEQFF
abundance: .; d_gene: .; j_gene: TRBJ2-7; v_gene: TRBV19; CDR3nt: TGTGCCAGTAGTATAGATCTCAGTTACGAGCAGTACTTC; CDR3aa: CASSIDLSYEQYF
abundance: .; d_gene: TRBD2; j_gene: TRBJ2-1; v_gene: TRBV29-1; CDR3nt: TGCAGCGTTGACGGCGGGGGGCTCAATGAGCAGTTCTTC; CDR3aa: CSVDGGGLNEQFF
abundance: .; d_gene: .; j_gene: TRBJ2-2; v_gene: TRBV6-1; CDR3nt: TGTGCCGGCACGTTAAGGGGGGGGAACACCGGGGAGCTGTTTTTT; CDR3aa: CAGTLRGGNTGELFF
abundance: .; d_gene: .; j_gene: TRBJ2-2; v_gene: TRBV6-1; CDR3nt: TGTGCCAGCAGAAGCTTTGAGGAGGTCGGGGAGCTGTTTTTT; CDR3aa: CASRSFEEVGELFF
abundance: .; d_gene: TRBD1; j_gene: TRBJ2-2; v_gene: TRBV5-5; CDR3nt: TGTGCCAGCAGCTCACCGGGACAGGGAGCATCGGGGGAGCTGTTTTTT; CDR3aa: CASSSPGQGASGELFF
abundance: .; d_gene: .; j_gene: TRBJ2-7; v_gene: TRBV5-1; CDR3nt: TGCGCCAGCAGCGCTGTAAGCTCCTACGAGCAGTACTTC; CDR3aa: CASSAVSSYEQYF
abundance: once; d_gene: .; j_gene: TRBJ1-1; v_gene: TRBV10-3; CDR3nt: TGTGCCATCAGCAAGTCCAGTGGGCAGTCCATTAACACTGAAGCTTTCTTT; CDR3aa: CAISKSSGQSINTEAFF
abundance: .; d_gene: TRBD1; j_gene: TRBJ2-5; v_gene: TRBV5-1; CDR3nt: TGCGCCAGCAGCTTAGGACAGGGGGCATTCGGGGAGACCCAGTACTTC; CDR3aa: CASSLGQGAFGETQYF
abundance: .; d_gene: .; j_gene: TRBJ2-3; v_gene: TRBV6-6; CDR3nt: TGTGCCAGCAGTTCACGGACTAGCACAGATACGCAGTATTTT; CDR3aa: CASSSRTSTDTQYF
abundance: .; d_gene: .; j_gene: TRBJ2-5; v_gene: TRBV10-3; CDR3nt: TGTGCCATCAGTGATTCCCCCACCAGGGAGACCCAGTACTTC; CDR3aa: CAISDSPTRETQYF
abundance: few; d_gene: .; j_gene: TRBJ1-2; v_gene: TRBV12-5; CDR3nt: TGTGCTAGTGGTTTGGGGGGAAGGGACTATGGCTACACCTTC; CDR3aa: CASGLGGRDYGYTF
abundance: .; d_gene: .; j_gene: TRBJ2-7; v_gene: TRBV27; CDR3nt: TGTGCCAGCAGTTGGGCTAGCGCCACTTACGAGCAGTACTTC; CDR3aa: CASSWASATYEQYF
abundance: .; d_gene: .; j_gene: TRBJ2-2; v_gene: TRBV5-1; CDR3nt: TGCGCCAGCAAGTTGAATGGGCGCACCGGGGAGCTGTTTTTT; CDR3aa: CASKLNGRTGELFF
abundance: .; d_gene: .; j_gene: TRBJ1-6; v_gene: TRBV19; CDR3nt: TGTGCCAGTAGTACGGGCGTTGAGGGCTATAATTCACCCCTCCACTTT; CDR3aa: CASSTGVEGYNSPLHF
abundance: once; d_gene: .; j_gene: TRBJ1-3; v_gene: TRBV6-1; CDR3nt: TGTGCCAGCAGTGATTGGATGGGGTCTGGAAACACCATATATTTT; CDR3aa: CASSDWMGSGNTIYF
abundance: few; d_gene: .; j_gene: TRBJ2-7; v_gene: TRBV6-5; CDR3nt: TGTGCCAGCAGTTACGGGCCCCAGCAGTACTTC; CDR3aa: CASSYGPQQYF
abundance: .; d_gene: .; j_gene: TRBJ2-7; v_gene: TRBV7-2; CDR3nt: TGTGCCAGCACGACTGGGGTTGGCTCCTACGAGCAGTACTTC; CDR3aa: CASTTGVGSYEQYF
abundance: once; d_gene: .; j_gene: TRBJ1-1; v_gene: TRBV20-1; CDR3nt: TGCAGTGCTCCCCTGGGCACTGAAGCTTTCTTT; CDR3aa: CSAPLGTEAFF
abundance: .; d_gene: TRBD1; j_gene: TRBJ1-6; v_gene: TRBV5-1; CDR3nt: TGCGCCAGCAGCCCAGGGGGCTCCTATAATTCACCCCTCCACTTT; CDR3aa: CASSPGGSYNSPLHF
abundance: .; d_gene: .; j_gene: TRBJ2-2; v_gene: TRBV19; CDR3nt: TGTGCCAGTAGTGTCGACCAGGGGGGTCGACTCACCGGGGAGCTGTTTTTT; CDR3aa: CASSVDQGGRLTGELFF
abundance: .; d_gene: .; j_gene: TRBJ1-1; v_gene: TRBV5-1; CDR3nt: TGCGCCAGCAGCGAAAGAGAGGGGGGAGGATTAGTTGAAGCTTTCTTT; CDR3aa: CASSEREGGGLVEAFF
abundance: .; d_gene: .; j_gene: TRBJ2-7; v_gene: TRBV7-9; CDR3nt: TGTGCCAGCAGCTTAGGGGGTGAATGGCGGGGCTACGAGCAGTACTTC; CDR3aa: CASSLGGEWRGYEQYF
abundance: .; d_gene: TRBD1; j_gene: TRBJ1-5; v_gene: TRBV27; CDR3nt: TGTGCCAGCAGTCCCGGACAGGCGTATCAGCCCCAGCATTTT; CDR3aa: CASSPGQAYQPQHF
abundance: .; d_gene: .; j_gene: TRBJ1-3; v_gene: TRBV2; CDR3nt: TGTGCCAGCAGTGAATGGGGGGGCTCTGGAAACACCATATATTTT; CDR3aa: CASSEWGGSGNTIYF
abundance: .; d_gene: TRBD1; j_gene: TRBJ1-2; v_gene: TRBV12-5; CDR3nt: TGTGCTAGTGGTTTGGTACTAATCCCACGGACAGGGAGCTATGGCTACACCTTC; CDR3aa: CASGLVLIPRTGSYGYTF
abundance: .; d_gene: TRBD1; j_gene: TRBJ2-2; v_gene: TRBV7-3; CDR3nt: TGTGCCAGCAGCCGAAGCCGGGACAGGGGAACCGGGGAGCTGTTTTTT; CDR3aa: CASSRSRDRGTGELFF
abundance: .; d_gene: .; j_gene: TRBJ1-4; v_gene: TRBV7-9; CDR3nt: TGTGCCAGCAGCTTGGCTAATGAAAAACTGTTTTTT; CDR3aa: CASSLANEKLFF
abundance: .; d_gene: TRBD2; j_gene: TRBJ2-1; v_gene: TRBV11-1; CDR3nt: TGTGCCAGCAGCCGCGGGACTAGCGGCCCCAATGAGCAGTTCTTC; CDR3aa: CASSRGTSGPNEQFF
abundance: .; d_gene: .; j_gene: TRBJ2-5; v_gene: TRBV30; CDR3nt: TGTGCCTGGAGTGGTCTCGGGCCCTTACAAGAGACCCAGTACTTC; CDR3aa: CAWSGLGPLQETQYF
abundance: .; d_gene: .; j_gene: TRBJ1-3; v_gene: TRBV7-9; CDR3nt: TGTGCCAGCAGCTTCCAGGGTTCTGGAAACACCATATATTTT; CDR3aa: CASSFQGSGNTIYF
abundance: .; d_gene: .; j_gene: TRBJ2-5; v_gene: TRBV5-6; CDR3nt: TGTGCCAGCAGCCTCGCAGCGTCCGAGACCCAGTACTTC; CDR3aa: CASSLAASETQYF
abundance: .; d_gene: TRBD1; j_gene: TRBJ2-1; v_gene: TRBV2; CDR3nt: TGTGCCAGCAGGCTCGGGACAGTAGACAATGAGCAGTTCTTC; CDR3aa: CASRLGTVDNEQFF
abundance: .; d_gene: .; j_gene: TRBJ1-1; v_gene: TRBV5-1; CDR3nt: TGCGCCAGCAGCCCCGGACGGGGCGGGGACACTGAAGCTTTCTTT; CDR3aa: CASSPGRGGDTEAFF
abundance: .; d_gene: TRBD2; j_gene: TRBJ2-7; v_gene: TRBV19; CDR3nt: TGTGCCAGTAGTAATCCGGGACTAGGGAGCTCCTACGAGCAGTACTTC; CDR3aa: CASSNPGLGSSYEQYF
abundance: .; d_gene: .; j_gene: TRBJ2-5; v_gene: TRBV11-2; CDR3nt: TGTGCCAGCAGCTCAGGGATCGGAGAGACCCAGTACTTC; CDR3aa: CASSSGIGETQYF
abundance: .; d_gene: .; j_gene: TRBJ1-1; v_gene: TRBV11-2; CDR3nt: TGTGCCAGCAGCTTAGGAACAAACACTGAAGCTTTCTTT; CDR3aa: CASSLGTNTEAFF
abundance: .; d_gene: .; j_gene: TRBJ2-1; v_gene: TRBV5-1; CDR3nt: TGCGCCAGCCGAAGGGGACTTAACAATGAGCAGTTCTTC; CDR3aa: CASRRGLNNEQFF
abundance: .; d_gene: .; j_gene: TRBJ1-1; v_gene: TRBV14; CDR3nt: TGTGCCAGCAGCCAAGGGGGTCGGGCTTTCTTT; CDR3aa: CASSQGGRAFF
abundance: .; d_gene: .; j_gene: TRBJ1-3; v_gene: TRBV7-9; CDR3nt: TGTGCCAGCAGGCAGGGTGCCTCTGGAAACACCATATATTTT; CDR3aa: CASRQGASGNTIYF
abundance: once; d_gene: TRBD2; j_gene: TRBJ2-5; v_gene: TRBV7-7; CDR3nt: TGTGCTAGCGGGGTGGAGACCCAGTACTTC; CDR3aa: CASGVETQYF